These 23 T cell receptor beta chains originate from one sample sequenced in a study of monozygotic twins with inflammatory bowel disease. TCRdb reanalyzed the 5' RACE reads and collapses them to one entry per CDR3 protein, without DNA. This listing includes a few hundred thousand distinct CDR3 sequences. The sequenced sample consisted of blood. The receptor source for this set is a human donor with ulcerative colitis or Crohn's disease, or a healthy co-twin of an affected twin (not recorded which).

The CDR3 loop reads CASSLWRGPVRDEQFF. This chain joins TRBV12-3 or TRBV12-4 and TRBJ2-1; TCRdb gives TRBD2 as the D gene, but with no DNA this cannot be confirmed. The CDR3 covers 16 residues.

The V call is TRBV6-5, the J call TRBJ2-5; as DNA is missing, the TRBD1 call by TCRdb cannot be tested. The V gene's germline CDR1 is MNHEY and CDR2 SVGAGI. The CDR3 totals 13 residues. The CDR3 loop reads CASSYSRGETQYF.

V gene TRBV28 combines with J gene TRBJ2-7; the TCRdb call, TRBD1, lacks DNA for checking. CDR3 size: 14 residues. Germline V gene sequence: CDR1 MDHEN, CDR2 SYDVKM. The CDR3: CASSPPRTVYEQYF.

The chain combines TRBV19 with TRBJ2-1; no DNA is available, so the TRBD2 call from TCRdb remains unchecked. The CDR3 runs 15 residues. Germline lookup yields CDR1 LNHDA and CDR2 SQIVND (reference sequence). CDR3 residues: CASSMWEANLGEQFF.

The V call is TRBV28, the J call TRBJ2-1; TCRdb lists TRBD2, though no DNA is available to test this call. The CDR3 totals 14 residues. CDR1 is MDHEN, CDR2 SYDVKM, per germline. The CDR3 protein is CASARLARYNEQFF.

The chain employs TRBV5-4 and TRBJ2-1; the TRBD1 assignment by TCRdb is unverifiable without DNA. CDR1 SGHNT and CDR2 YYREEE come from the germline V gene (reference sequence). The CDR3 runs to 18 residues. This CDR3 reads CASNDPGQGIVSYNEQFF.

The rearrangement joins TRBV11-2 to TRBJ2-5; as DNA is missing, the TRBD1 call by TCRdb cannot be tested. This CDR3 comprises 14 residues. Germline V CDR1 and CDR2: SGHAT, FQNNGV. CDR3 sequence reads: CASSSGALGETQYF.

The rearrangement joins TRBV5-4 to TRBJ2-3; TCRdb's D call, TRBD2, is unchecked because there is no DNA. Germline CDR1 and CDR2: SGHNT and YYREEE (reference sequence). The CDR3 sequence is 17 residues long. Here the CDR3 reads CASSRTSGGAGTDTQYF.

This CDR3 is CASSPRTGLKAFF. The chain uses TRBV6-5 and TRBJ1-1; TCRdb's D call, TRBD1, is unchecked because there is no DNA. Per the germline V gene, CDR1 is MNHEY and CDR2 is SVGAGI. This CDR3 has 13 residues.

The chain uses TRBV29-1 and TRBJ2-3. Germline CDR1 reads SQVTM; CDR2 reads ANQGSEA. The CDR3 covers 12 residues. This CDR3 is CSVEWGQDTQYF.

The rearrangement joins TRBV9 to TRBJ2-5. The CDR3 has 17 amino acids. Germline loops: CDR1 SGDLS, CDR2 YYNGEE. CDR3 protein: CASSPSIGSQASETQYF.

The CDR3 here is CASSGQIPGQSWGNEQFF. The chain links TRBV9 to TRBJ2-1; TCRdb names TRBD1, which stays unverified in the absence of DNA. Germline-derived CDR1 and CDR2 are SGDLS and YYNGEE. The CDR3 totals 18 residues.

The chain uses TRBV20-1 and TRBJ2-2; as DNA is missing, the TRBD1 call by TCRdb cannot be tested. Germline CDR1 DFQATT, CDR2 SNEGSKA (reference sequence). The CDR3 consists of 16 residues. CDR3 amino acids: CSARLVATGNTGELFF.

V usage is TRBV5-1 and J usage is TRBJ1-1. The CDR3 sequence is 13 residues long. Germline values: CDR1 SGHRS, CDR2 YFSETQ. The CDR3 region is CASSLAPDAEAFF.

The chain has TRBV19 and TRBJ2-7; TCRdb outputs TRBD1, but without DNA this stays unchecked. The CDR3 loop spans 14 amino acids. Germline-derived CDR1 and CDR2 are LNHDA and SQIVND (reference sequence). CDR3 loop: CASSIAGQGYEQYF.

The gene calls are TRBV6-1 and TRBJ1-3; TCRdb outputs TRBD1, but without DNA this stays unchecked. This CDR3 comprises 16 residues. Germline CDR1 is MNHNS and CDR2 is SASEGT. CDR3 region: CASSPVQGAYRDTIYF.

V gene TRBV19 combines with J gene TRBJ2-7. This CDR3 is 15 amino acids long. CDR1 is LNHDA and CDR2 is SQIVND in the germline V gene (reference sequence). This chain's CDR3 is CASSGKGPSSYEQYF.

The chain is built from TRBV4-2 and TRBJ2-7; TCRdb's D gene call, TRBD1, goes unchecked for lack of DNA. Looked up from germline, CDR1 is LGHNA and CDR2 is YNFKEQ. CDR3 length equals 15 residues. The CDR3 loop is CASSPSGGSLGEQYF.

This chain links TRBV4-3 with TRBJ2-5; TCRdb lists TRBD1, though no DNA is available to test this call. Germline V gene lookup returns CDR1 LGHNA and CDR2 YSLEER. This CDR3 is 14 amino acids long. CDR3 sequence reads: CASSLLWGGETQYF.

This chain connects TRBV5-1 to TRBJ2-1; TCRdb's assignment of TRBD1 cannot be checked, as there is no DNA. Germline CDR1 reads SGHRS; CDR2 reads YFSETQ. The CDR3 totals 13 residues. CDR3 in amino acids: CASSFNRDNKQFF. The variable domain in full, completed from reference TRBV5-1 and TRBJ2-1, reads KAGVTQTPRYLIKTRGQQVTLSCSPISGHRSVSWYQQTPGQGLQFLFEYFSETQRNKGNFPGRFSGRQFSNSRSEMNVSTLELGDSALYLCASSFNRDNKQFFGPGTRLTVL.

This rearrangement joins TRBV6-1 to TRBJ2-1; TCRdb's assignment of TRBD2 cannot be checked, as there is no DNA. This CDR3 comprises 16 residues. Germline values: CDR1 MNHNS, CDR2 SASEGT. CDR3 protein: CASSPRWTSGGREQFF.

The chain is built from TRBV20-1 and TRBJ1-2. The CDR3 runs to 13 residues. The V gene's germline CDR1 is DFQATT and CDR2 SNEGSKA (reference sequence). Here the CDR3 reads CSARDRSAYGYTF.

The rearrangement uses TRBV29-1 and TRBJ2-2; the D call from TCRdb, TRBD1, cannot be confirmed without DNA. CDR1 and CDR2 (germline): SQVTM, ANQGSEA. This CDR3 has 11 amino acids. The CDR3 spells CSVGGSGELFF.